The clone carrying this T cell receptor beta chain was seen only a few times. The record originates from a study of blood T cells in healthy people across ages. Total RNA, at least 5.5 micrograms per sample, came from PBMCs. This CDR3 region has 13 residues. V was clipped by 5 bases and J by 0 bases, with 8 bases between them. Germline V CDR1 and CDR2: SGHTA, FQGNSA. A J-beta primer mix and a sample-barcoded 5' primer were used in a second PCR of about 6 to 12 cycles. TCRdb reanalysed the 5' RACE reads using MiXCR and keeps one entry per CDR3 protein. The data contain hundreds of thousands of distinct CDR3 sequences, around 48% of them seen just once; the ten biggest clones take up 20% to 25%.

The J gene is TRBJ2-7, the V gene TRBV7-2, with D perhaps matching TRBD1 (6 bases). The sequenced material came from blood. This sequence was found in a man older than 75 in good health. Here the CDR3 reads CASSTDSSYEQYF. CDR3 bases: TGTGCCAGCAGCACGGACAGCTCCTACGAGCAGTACTTC.